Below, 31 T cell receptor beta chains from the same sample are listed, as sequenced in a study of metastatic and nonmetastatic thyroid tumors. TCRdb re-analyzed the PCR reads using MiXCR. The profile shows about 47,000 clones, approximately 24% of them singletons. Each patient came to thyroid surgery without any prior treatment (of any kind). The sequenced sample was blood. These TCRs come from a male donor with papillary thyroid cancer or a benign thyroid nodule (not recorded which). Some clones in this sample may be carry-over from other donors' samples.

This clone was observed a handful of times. CDR3 region: CASSDVSTGELFF. The CDR3 coding sequence is TGTGCCAGCAGTGACGTGAGCACCGGGGAGCTGTTTTTT. The chain couples TRBV6-4 to TRBJ2-2; D uncertain. The CDR3 spans 13 residues. CDR1 is MRHNA, CDR2 SNTAGT, per germline. The germline V and J ends were trimmed by 2 bases and 4 bases, with 5 bases remaining between them.

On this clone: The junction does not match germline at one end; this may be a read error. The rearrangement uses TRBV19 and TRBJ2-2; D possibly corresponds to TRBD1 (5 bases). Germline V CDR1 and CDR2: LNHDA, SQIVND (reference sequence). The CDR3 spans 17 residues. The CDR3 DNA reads TGTGCCAGTAGTTGGGGCGCAGGCAGTGGACACACCTGGGAGCTGTTTTTT. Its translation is CASSWGAGSGHTWELFF.

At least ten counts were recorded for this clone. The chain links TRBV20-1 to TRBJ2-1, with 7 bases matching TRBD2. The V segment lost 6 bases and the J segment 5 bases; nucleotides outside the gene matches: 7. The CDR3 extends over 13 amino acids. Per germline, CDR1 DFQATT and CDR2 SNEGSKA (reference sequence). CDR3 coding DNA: TGCAGTGCGGGGGGGACGGTAGACAATGAGCAGTTCTTC. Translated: CSAGGTVDNEQFF.

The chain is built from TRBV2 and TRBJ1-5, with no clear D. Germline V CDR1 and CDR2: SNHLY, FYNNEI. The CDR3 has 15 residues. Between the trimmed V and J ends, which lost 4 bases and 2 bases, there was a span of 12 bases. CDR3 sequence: CASSVEGAGNQPQHF. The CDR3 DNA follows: TGTGCCAGCAGTGTGGAGGGCGCGGGCAATCAGCCCCAGCATTTT.

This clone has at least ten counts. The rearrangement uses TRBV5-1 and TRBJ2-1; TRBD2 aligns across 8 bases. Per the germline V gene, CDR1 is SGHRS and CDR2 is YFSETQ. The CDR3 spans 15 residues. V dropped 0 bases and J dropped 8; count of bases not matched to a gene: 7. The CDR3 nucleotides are TGCGCCAGCAGCTTGGAGGCGGGAGGTACTCATGAGCAGTTCTTC. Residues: CASSLEAGGTHEQFF.

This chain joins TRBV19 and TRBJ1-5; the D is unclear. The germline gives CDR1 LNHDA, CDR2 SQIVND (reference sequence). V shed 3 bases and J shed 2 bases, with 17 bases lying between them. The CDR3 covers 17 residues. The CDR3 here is CASSIRFVPQGNQPQHF. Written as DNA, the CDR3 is TGTGCCAGTAGTATTCGTTTCGTGCCGCAGGGCAATCAGCCCCAGCATTTT.

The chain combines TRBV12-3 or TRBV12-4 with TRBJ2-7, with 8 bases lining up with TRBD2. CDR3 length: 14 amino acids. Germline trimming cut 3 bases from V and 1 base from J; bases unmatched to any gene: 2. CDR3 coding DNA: TGTGCCAGCAGTTTGGAGCGGGGGTCCTACGAGCAGTACTTC. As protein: CASSLERGSYEQYF.

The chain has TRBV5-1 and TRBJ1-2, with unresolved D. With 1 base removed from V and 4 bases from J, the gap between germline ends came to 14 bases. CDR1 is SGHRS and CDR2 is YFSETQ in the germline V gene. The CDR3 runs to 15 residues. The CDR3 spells CASSLNPADSYGYTF. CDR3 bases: TGCGCCAGCAGCTTGAACCCCGCAGATTCCTATGGCTACACCTTC.

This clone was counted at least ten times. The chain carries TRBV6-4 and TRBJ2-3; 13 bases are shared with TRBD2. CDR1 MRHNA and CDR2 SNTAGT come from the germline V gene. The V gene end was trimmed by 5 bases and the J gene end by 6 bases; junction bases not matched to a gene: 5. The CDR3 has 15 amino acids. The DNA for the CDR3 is TGTGCCAGCAGTCGGACTAGCGGGAGCGGGGATACGCAGTATTTT. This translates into CASSRTSGSGDTQYF.

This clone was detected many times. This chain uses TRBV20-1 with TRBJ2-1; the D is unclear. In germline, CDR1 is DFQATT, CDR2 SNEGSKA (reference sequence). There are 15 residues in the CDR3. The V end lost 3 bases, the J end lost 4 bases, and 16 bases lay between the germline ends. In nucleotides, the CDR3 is TGCAGTGCTAGTAAGGCCCCAAGTGGGTACAATGAGCAGTTCTTC. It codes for CSASKAPSGYNEQFF.

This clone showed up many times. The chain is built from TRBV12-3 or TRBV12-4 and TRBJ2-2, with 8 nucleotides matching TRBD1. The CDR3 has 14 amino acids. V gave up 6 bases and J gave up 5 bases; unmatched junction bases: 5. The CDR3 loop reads CASRTGARTGELFF. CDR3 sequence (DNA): TGTGCCAGCAGGACAGGGGCACGGACCGGGGAGCTGTTTTTT.

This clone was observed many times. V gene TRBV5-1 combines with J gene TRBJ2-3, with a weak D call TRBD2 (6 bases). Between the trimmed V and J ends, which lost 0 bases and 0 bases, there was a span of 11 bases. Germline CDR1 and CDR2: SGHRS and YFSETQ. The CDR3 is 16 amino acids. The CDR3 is CASSLAASASTDTQYF. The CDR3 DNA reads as TGCGCCAGCAGCTTGGCGGCTAGCGCAAGCACAGATACGCAGTATTTT.

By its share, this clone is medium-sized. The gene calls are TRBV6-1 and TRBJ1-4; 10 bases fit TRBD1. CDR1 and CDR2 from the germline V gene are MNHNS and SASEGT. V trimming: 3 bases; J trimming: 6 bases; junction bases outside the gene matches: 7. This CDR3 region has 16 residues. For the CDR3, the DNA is TGTGCCAGCAGTGACGGGACAGGGGCCGGGGATGAAAAACTGTTTTTT. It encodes CASSDGTGAGDEKLFF.

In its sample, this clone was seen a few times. The CDR3 loop is CASSLATGGSYEQYF. CDR3 sequence (DNA): TGTGCCAGCAGTTTAGCGACAGGGGGCTCCTACGAGCAGTACTTC. The chain joins TRBV28 to TRBJ2-7; 9 positions match TRBD1. The CDR3 spans 15 residues. In germline, CDR1 is MDHEN, CDR2 SYDVKM. With 2 bases clipped from V and 0 bases from J, the junction kept 2 bases outside the gene matches. The variable domain in full, completed from reference TRBV28 and TRBJ2-7, reads DVKVTQSSRYLVKRTGEKVFLECVQDMDHENMFWYRQDPGLGLRLIYFSYDVKMKEKGDIPEGYSVSREKKERFSLILESASTNQTSMYLCASSLATGGSYEQYFGPGTRLTVT.

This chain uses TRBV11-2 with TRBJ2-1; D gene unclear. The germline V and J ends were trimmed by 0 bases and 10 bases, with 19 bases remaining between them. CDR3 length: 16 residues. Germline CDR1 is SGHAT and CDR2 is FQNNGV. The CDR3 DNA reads TGTGCCAGCAGCTTAGATCGCTGGGCCAATGAGGTAGAGCAGTTCTTC. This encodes CASSLDRWANEVEQFF. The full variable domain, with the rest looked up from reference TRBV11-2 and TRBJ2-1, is EAGVAQSPRYKIIEKRQSVAFWCNPISGHATLYWYQQILGQGPKLLIQFQNNGVVDDSQLPKDRFSAERLKGVDSTLKIQPAKLEDSAVYLCASSLDRWANEVEQFFGPGTRLTVL.

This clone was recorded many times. The CDR3 loop reads CASSGEGLGGNLAYEQYF. In nucleotides, the CDR3 is TGTGCCAGCAGTGGTGAGGGGTTAGGGGGAAATCTTGCTTACGAGCAGTACTTC. V gene TRBV2 combines with J gene TRBJ2-7; maybe TRBD1 (6 bases). Looked up from germline, CDR1 is SNHLY and CDR2 is FYNNEI. This CDR3 comprises 18 residues. The V end lost 4 bases, the J end lost 4 bases, and 26 bases lay between the germline ends. Full variable domain (missing parts from reference TRBV2 and TRBJ2-7): EPEVTQTPSHQVTQMGQEVILRCVPISNHLYFYWYRQILGQKVEFLVSFYNNEISEKSEIFDDQFSVERPDGSNFTLKIRSTKLEDSAMYFCASSGEGLGGNLAYEQYFGPGTRLTVT.

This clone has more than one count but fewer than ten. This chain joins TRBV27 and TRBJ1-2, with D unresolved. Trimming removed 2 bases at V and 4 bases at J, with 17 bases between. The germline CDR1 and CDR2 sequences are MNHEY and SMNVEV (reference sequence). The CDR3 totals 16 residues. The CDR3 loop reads CASSLRVNRAGYGYTF. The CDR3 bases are TGTGCCAGCAGTTTAAGGGTTAATCGCGCGGGCTATGGCTACACCTTC.

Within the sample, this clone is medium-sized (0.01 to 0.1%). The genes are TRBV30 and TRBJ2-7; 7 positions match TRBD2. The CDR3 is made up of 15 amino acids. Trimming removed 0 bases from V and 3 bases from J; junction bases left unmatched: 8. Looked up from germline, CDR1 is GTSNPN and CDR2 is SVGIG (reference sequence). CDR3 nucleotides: TGTGCCTGGAGTGTACGGGGGGACTTACTCTACGAGCAGTACTTC. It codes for CAWSVRGDLLYEQYF.

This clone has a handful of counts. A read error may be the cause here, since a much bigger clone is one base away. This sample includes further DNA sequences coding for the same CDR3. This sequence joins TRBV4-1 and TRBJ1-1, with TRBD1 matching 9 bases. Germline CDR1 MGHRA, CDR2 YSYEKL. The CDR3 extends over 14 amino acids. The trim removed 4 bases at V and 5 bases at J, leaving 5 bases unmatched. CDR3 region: CASSPPTGGTEAFF. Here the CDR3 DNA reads TGCGCCAGCAGCCCCCCGACAGGGGGTACTGAAGCTTTCTTT.

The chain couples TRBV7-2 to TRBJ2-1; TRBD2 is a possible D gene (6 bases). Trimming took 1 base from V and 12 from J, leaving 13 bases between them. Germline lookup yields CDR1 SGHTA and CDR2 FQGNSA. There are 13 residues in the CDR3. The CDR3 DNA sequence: TGTGCCAGCAGCTTAGATAATCCCGGGGGGCAGTTCTTC. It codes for CASSLDNPGGQFF.

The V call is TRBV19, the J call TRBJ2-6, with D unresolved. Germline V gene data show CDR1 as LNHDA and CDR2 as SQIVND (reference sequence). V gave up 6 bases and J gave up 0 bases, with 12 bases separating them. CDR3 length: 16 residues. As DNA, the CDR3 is TGTGCCAGTAGCGCGGACGGAGCCTCTGGGGCCAACGTCCTGACTTTC. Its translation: CASSADGASGANVLTF.

The CDR3 DNA reads TGTGCCTGGAGTGTACTGACAAACAATCAGCCCCAGCATTTT. As protein: CAWSVLTNNQPQHF. The V gene is TRBV30, the J gene TRBJ1-5; D is undetermined. The CDR3 is 14 residues long. V lost 0 bases to trimming and J lost 3 bases, with 9 bases between them. The germline gives CDR1 GTSNPN, CDR2 SVGIG (reference sequence).

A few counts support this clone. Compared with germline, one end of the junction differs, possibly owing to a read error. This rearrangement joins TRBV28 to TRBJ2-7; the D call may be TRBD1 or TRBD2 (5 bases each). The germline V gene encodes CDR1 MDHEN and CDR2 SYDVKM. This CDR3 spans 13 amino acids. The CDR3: CVSSPRGPYEQYF. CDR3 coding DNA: TGTGTCAGCAGCCCGAGGGGTCCCTACGAGCAGTACTTC.

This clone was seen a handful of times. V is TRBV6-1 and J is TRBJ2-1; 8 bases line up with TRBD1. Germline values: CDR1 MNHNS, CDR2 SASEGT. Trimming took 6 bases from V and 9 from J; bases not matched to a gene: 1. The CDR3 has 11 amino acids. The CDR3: CASSDRGEQFF. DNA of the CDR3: TGTGCCAGCAGCGACAGGGGTGAGCAGTTCTTC.

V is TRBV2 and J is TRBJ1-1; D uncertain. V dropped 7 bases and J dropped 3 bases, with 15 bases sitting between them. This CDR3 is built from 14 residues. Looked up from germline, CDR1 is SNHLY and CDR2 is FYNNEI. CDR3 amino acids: CASTEGRAYTEAFF. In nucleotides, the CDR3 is TGTGCCAGCACCGAAGGTCGGGCATACACTGAAGCTTTCTTT.

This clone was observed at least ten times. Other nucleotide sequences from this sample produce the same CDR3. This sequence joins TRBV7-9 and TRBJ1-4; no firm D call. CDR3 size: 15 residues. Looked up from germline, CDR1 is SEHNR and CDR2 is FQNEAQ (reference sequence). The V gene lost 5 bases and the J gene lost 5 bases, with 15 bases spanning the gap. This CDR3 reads CASSPGGPPNEKLFF. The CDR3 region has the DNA TGTGCCAGCAGCCCAGGAGGGCCCCCGAATGAAAAACTGTTTTTT.

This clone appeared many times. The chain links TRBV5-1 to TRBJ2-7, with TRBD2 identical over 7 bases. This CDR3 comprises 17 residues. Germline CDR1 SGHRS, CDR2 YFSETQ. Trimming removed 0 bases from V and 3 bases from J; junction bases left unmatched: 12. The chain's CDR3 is CASSLAPRTSKVYEQYF. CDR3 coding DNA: TGCGCCAGCAGCTTGGCGCCCAGGACTAGTAAGGTCTACGAGCAGTACTTC.

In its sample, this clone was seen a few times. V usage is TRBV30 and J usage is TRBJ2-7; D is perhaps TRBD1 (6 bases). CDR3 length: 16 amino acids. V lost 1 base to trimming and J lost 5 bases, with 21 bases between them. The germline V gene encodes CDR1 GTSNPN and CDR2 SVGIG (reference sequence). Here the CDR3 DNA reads TGTGCCTGGAGTGATTGGACAGCCTCATTGAGCCACGAGCAGTACTTC. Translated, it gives CAWSDWTASLSHEQYF.

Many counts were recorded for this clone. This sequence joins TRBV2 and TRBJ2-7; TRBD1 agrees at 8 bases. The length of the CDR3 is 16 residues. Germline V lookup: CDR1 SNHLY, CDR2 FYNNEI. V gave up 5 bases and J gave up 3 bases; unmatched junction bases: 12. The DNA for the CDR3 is TGTGCCAGCAGTCCTCCGCCGGGACAGGAACACTACGAGCAGTACTTC. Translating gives CASSPPPGQEHYEQYF.

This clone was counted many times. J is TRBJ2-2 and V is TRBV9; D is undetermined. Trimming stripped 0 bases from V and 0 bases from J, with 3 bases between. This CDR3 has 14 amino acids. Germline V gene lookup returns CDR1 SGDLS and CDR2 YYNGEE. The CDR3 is CASSVGPNTGELFF. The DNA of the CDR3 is TGTGCCAGCAGCGTAGGACCGAACACCGGGGAGCTGTTTTTT.

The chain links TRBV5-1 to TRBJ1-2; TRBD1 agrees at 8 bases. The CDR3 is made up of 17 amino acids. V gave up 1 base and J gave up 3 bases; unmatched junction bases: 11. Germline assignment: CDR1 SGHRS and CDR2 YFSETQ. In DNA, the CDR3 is TGCGCCAGCAGCTTGACAGGGGGACGACAGTCGGACTATGGCTACACCTTC. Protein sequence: CASSLTGGRQSDYGYTF.